This T cell receptor beta chain was profiled in a study of identifying expanded T cells in peripheral blood. Study conclusions and caveats: Over around two and four weeks, about 15 and 19 clones changed, versus approximately 1.1 between replicates. Across healthy donors, higher total template counts meant significantly greater approximately two-week count variance.

During the collection period, no donor immune events like infections were recorded. The length of the CDR3 is 20 residues. The ends lost 4 bases at V and 8 bases at J; junction bases unmatched: 25. Germline loops: CDR1 SGDLS, CDR2 YYNGEE. Of note for this clone: Its antigen remains unidentified.

Data came from immunoSEQ multiplex PCR; TCRdb stores just in-frame clones and leaves some out. The table shows around 130,000 clones, with around nine tenths occurring only once. This clonotype was sampled from a person between 18 and 69 years old in good health. The sequencing input was blood. The chain couples TRBV9 to TRBJ1-2, with 11 bases fitting TRBD1. CDR3 sequence (DNA): TGTGCCAGCAGCCACTACAAATCCCGGACAGGGGGCGCGAGAGGAGGCGGCTACACCTTC. It yields the protein CASSHYKSRTGGARGGGYTF.